Below, 3 T cell receptor beta chains from the same sample are listed, as sequenced in a study of T-cell memory formation after mild COVID-19. TCRdb re-derived calls from the 5' RACE reads in MiXCR, one entry per CDR3 protein. This sample has 200,000 to 250,000 distinct CDR3 sequences, with roughly 10% found just once. The specimen sequenced was PBMCs or a T cell subset sorted from them (not recorded which). These receptors were taken from a man between 18 and 35 years old who had mild COVID-19 (a few samples of this study predate the infection). Cell type and time point are not known.

This clonotype has at least ten counts. The chain joins TRBV20-1 to TRBJ2-7; 7 bases line up with TRBD1. Germline assignment: CDR1 DFQATT and CDR2 SNEGSKA (reference sequence). After removal of 2 bases from V and 9 bases from J, the junction contained 13 bases not matched to a gene. CDR3 length equals 14 residues. The CDR3 sequence is CSARSQDRKDLQYF. DNA of the CDR3: TGCAGTGCTAGATCCCAGGACAGGAAAGATTTGCAGTACTTC.

This clonotype occurred a few times. This chain joins TRBV5-1 and TRBJ2-3, with 9 bases lining up with TRBD1. CDR1 and CDR2 from the germline V gene are SGHRS and YFSETQ. The CDR3 is made up of 15 amino acids. V trimming: 4 bases; J trimming: 1 base; junction bases outside the gene matches: 4. CDR3 nucleotides: TGCGCCAGCAGCGTCCGGGACAGGGGCACAGATACGCAGTATTTT. Protein: CASSVRDRGTDTQYF.

This clonotype was observed a few times. The genes are TRBV12-3 or TRBV12-4 and TRBJ2-2; D tentatively fits TRBD1 or TRBD2 (5 bases each). Trimming removed 7 bases at V and 3 bases at J, with 15 bases between. This CDR3 has 15 residues. CDR3 protein: CASTPGRRDTGELFF. The CDR3 DNA reads as TGTGCCAGCACCCCGGGACGGCGCGACACCGGGGAGCTGTTTTTT.